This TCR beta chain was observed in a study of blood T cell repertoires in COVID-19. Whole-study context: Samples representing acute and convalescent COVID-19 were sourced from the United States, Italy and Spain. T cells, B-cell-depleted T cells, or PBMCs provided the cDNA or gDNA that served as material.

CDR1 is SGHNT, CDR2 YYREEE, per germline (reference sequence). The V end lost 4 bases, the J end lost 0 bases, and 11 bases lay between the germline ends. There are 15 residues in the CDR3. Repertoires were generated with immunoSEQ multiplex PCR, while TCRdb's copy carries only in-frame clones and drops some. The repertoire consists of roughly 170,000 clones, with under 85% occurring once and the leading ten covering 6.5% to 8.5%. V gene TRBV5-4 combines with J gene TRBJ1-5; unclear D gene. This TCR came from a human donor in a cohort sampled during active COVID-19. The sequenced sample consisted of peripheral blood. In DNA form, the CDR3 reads TGTGCCAGCAGCGCGGACGGGGATAGCAATCAGCCCCAGCATTTT. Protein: CASSADGDSNQPQHF.